The sequence of this T cell receptor beta chain was determined in a study of regulatory T cells in long-lasting Graves disease. Findings and caveats of the study: Repertoires from persistent disease leaned toward TRBV28, TRBJ1-2 and TRBJ2-5.

The time point: newly diagnosed GD, antithyroid drugs for less than 3 months. TCR sequences were obtained from RNA taken from PBMCs. The V gene's germline CDR1 is LNHNV and CDR2 YYDKDF (reference sequence). CDR3 length: 13 amino acids. The germline V and J ends were trimmed by 1 base and 8 bases, with 9 bases remaining between them. TCR beta libraries were built with iRepertoire HTBI primers and Arm-PCR of CDR3 regions. TCRdb ran MiXCR on the multiplex PCR reads and lists one entry per CDR3 protein. The sample lists hundreds of thousands of distinct CDR3 sequences, roughly 15% occurring once. This clonotype was seen repeatedly, ten times or more. Its antigen is as yet unknown.

The material was peripheral blood mononuclear cells (PBMCs), obtained at new diagnosis, from a patient treated with antithyroid drugs. The V gene is TRBV15, the J gene TRBJ2-1; D ambiguous. The origin of this receptor is a female donor with Graves disease. This chain's CDR3 is CATSRVVGDEQFF. CDR3 nucleotide sequence: TGTGCCACCAGCAGAGTTGTGGGCGATGAGCAGTTCTTC.